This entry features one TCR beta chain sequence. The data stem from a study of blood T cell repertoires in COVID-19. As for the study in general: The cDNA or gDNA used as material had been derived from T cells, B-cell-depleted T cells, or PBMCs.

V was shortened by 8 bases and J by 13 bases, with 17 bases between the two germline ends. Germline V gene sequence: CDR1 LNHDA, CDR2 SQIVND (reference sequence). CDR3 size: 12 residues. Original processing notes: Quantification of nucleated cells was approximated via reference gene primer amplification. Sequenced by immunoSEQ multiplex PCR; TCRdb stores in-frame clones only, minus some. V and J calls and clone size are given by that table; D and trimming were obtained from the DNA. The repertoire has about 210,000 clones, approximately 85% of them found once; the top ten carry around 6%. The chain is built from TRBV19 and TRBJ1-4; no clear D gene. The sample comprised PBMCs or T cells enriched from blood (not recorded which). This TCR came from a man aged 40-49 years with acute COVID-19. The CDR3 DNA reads TGTGCCAGTCGGCCCTCAGGCTATGGACTGTTTTTT. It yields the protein CASRPSGYGLFF.